The entry that follows covers one T cell receptor (beta chain) sequence. The target antigen is unknown. The naive CD8 subset, CD45RO-negative cells positively selected for CCR7, excluded terminally differentiated effector memory CD45RA+ cells. The authors ran the assay at deep level. Sequencing used immunoSEQ multiplex PCR; TCRdb keeps in-frame clones, though not all of them. There are around 560,000 clones in the sample; around 96% occur only once, and about 0.11% lies in the top ten. The data were obtained in a study of shared clonotypes between healthy human individuals. Study findings and constraints: Richness estimates generally favored naive over memory subsets.

Material for sequencing was naive CD8+ T cells sorted from blood. The sequence came from a woman aged 25-40 years in good health.

The CDR3 here is CASSVLAGAFDEQFF. The CDR3, as DNA: TGTGCCAGCAGTGTACTAGCGGGAGCTTTTGATGAGCAGTTCTTC. The gene calls are TRBV25-1 and TRBJ2-1, with TRBD2 matching 11 bases. The V and J ends lost 4 bases and 8 bases, in that order; junction bases with no gene match: 7. Per germline, CDR1 MGHDK and CDR2 SYGVNS. The CDR3 covers 15 residues.